This T cell receptor (beta chain) came from a study of OX40 agonist ivuxolimab in advanced cancers. Looking at the study overall: Of the patients, three showed partial responses, one with hepatocellular carcinoma and two with cutaneous melanoma.

Assay used: immunoSEQ multiplex PCR; TCRdb lists only in-frame clones, some missing. The repertoire holds 65,000 to 75,000 clones, with roughly 90% as singletons. This clone was seen more than once but under ten times. Its antigen is not known. Points from the study as a whole: Both CD4+ and CD8+ T cell populations in blood had undergone clonal expansion by week 6 at 0.1 to 3.0 mg/kg.

CDR1 and CDR2 from the germline V gene are GTSNPN and SVGIG (reference sequence). The CDR3 spans 13 residues. Trimming took off 1 base at V and 5 bases at J, with 9 bases between the two ends. The clonotype was recovered from an adult with an advanced solid tumor such as melanoma, head and neck, liver or kidney cancer. This chain connects TRBV30 to TRBJ1-5; the D is unclear. Sequenced material: CD4+ or CD8+ T cells sorted from blood, taken in a trial of the OX40 agonist ivuxolimab. The CDR3 here is CAWSESPDQPQHF. The CDR3 bases are TGTGCCTGGAGTGAATCTCCCGATCAGCCCCAGCATTTT. Filled out from reference TRBV30 and TRBJ1-5, the complete variable domain reads SQTIHQWPATLVQPVGSPLSLECTVEGTSNPNLYWYRQAAGRGLQLLFYSVGIGQISSEVPQNLSASRPQDRQFILSSKKLLLSDSGFYLCAWSESPDQPQHFGDGTRLSIL.